This entry describes one T cell receptor (beta chain). Its matching antigen is unknown. This CDR3 is also generated by other DNA sequences in the sample. TCRdb's table, derived via immunoSEQ multiplex PCR, lists solely in-frame clones and lacks some. The sample holds 2 million to 2.5 million clones, 85% to 95% seen once. V shed 0 bases and J shed 6 bases, with 10 bases lying between them. CDR3 size: 13 residues. The germline V gene has CDR1 SGDLS and CDR2 YYNGEE. This record belongs to a study of shared clonotypes between healthy human individuals. Findings and limits, study-wide: Represented diversity, genetic and exposure-history alike, was limited by few donors.

Sample: naive CD4+ T cells from PBMCs. The subset: CD45RA+ positively selected. This TCR was recovered from a man between 18 and 29 years old in good health. Some clones in this sample may be carry-over from other donors' samples. This sequence joins TRBV9 and TRBJ2-7; D uncertain. The CDR3 sequence is CASSVGPLGEQYF. In DNA form, the CDR3 reads TGTGCCAGCAGCGTAGGCCCCCTCGGCGAGCAGTACTTC.